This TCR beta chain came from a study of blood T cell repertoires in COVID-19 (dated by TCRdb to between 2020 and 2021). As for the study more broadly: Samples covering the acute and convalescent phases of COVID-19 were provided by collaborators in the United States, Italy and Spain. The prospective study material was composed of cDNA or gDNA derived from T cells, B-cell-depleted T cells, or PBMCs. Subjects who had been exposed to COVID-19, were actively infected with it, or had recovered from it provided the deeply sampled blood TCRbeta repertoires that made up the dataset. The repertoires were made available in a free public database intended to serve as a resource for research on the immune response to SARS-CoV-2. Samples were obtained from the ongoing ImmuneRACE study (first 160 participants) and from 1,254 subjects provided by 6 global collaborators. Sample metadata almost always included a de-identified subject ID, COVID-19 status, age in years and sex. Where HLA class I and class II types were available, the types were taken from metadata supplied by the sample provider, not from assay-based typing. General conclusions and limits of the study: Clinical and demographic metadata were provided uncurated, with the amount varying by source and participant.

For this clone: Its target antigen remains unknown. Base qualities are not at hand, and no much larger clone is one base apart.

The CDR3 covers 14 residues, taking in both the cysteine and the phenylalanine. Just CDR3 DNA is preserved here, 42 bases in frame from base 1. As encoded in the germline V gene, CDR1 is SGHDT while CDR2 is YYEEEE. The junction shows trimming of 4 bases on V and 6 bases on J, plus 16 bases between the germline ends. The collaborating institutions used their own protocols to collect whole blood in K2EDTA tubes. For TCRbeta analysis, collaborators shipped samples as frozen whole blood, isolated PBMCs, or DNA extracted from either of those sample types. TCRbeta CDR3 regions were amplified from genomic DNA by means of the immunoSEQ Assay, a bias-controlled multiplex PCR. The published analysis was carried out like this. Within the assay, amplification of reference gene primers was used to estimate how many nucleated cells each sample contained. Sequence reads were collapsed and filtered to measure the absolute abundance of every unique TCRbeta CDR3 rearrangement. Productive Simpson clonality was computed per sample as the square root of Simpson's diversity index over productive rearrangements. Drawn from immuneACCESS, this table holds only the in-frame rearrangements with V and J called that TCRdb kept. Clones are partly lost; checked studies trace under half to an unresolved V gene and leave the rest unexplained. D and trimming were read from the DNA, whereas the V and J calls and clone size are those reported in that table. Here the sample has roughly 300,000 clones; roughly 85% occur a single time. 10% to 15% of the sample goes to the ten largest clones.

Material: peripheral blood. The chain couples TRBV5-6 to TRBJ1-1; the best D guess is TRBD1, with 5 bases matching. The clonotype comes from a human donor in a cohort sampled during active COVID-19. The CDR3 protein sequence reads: CASSVDRPLPEAFF. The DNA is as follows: TGTGCCAGCAGCGTAGACAGACCTCTTCCTGAAGCTTTCTTT.